Given below is one T cell receptor (beta chain) in context. Its specificity is not known. Germline loops: CDR1 SQVTM, CDR2 ANQGSEA. J lost 7 bases, V lost 7 bases, and 10 bases had no gene match. This CDR3 is 13 amino acids long. The sample is drawn from a study of cytomegalovirus exposure and HLA in healthy donors. Study-wide results and caveats: Rates of TCR association differed by HLA locus in a later analysis, with DRB1 highest and HLA-C lowest.

In the PCR, 60 Vbeta and 13 Jbeta primers were used. Here immunoSEQ multiplex PCR was the method, and the copy in TCRdb shows in-frame clones only, minus some. The sample has about 130,000 clones, approximately 80% seen once. This clonotype was sampled from a woman aged 40-49 years in good health and CMV-seropositive. The sequencing sample was made of PBMCs. This sequence joins TRBV29-1 and TRBJ1-1, with TRBD1 matching 9 bases. The CDR3 is CSALQGASGEAFF. CDR3 nucleotides: TGCAGCGCTCTACAGGGGGCTTCGGGTGAAGCTTTCTTT.